This T cell receptor beta chain was sequenced during a study of T-cell reconstitution after alpha-beta-depleted transplantation in children. The study's findings and limits: Diversity and T-cell counts at one year after transplant derived mostly from new T cells. Several hundred graft clones that had expanded were reportedly the source of alpha-beta T cells about two months after transplant.

In this sample, this clonotype turned up many times. The antigen is unknown. Germline V gene lookup returns CDR1 KGHSH and CDR2 LQKENI. V gave up 2 bases and J gave up 7 bases, with 9 bases separating them. The CDR3 covers 12 residues. Unique molecular identifiers were incorporated when the TCRbeta library was constructed. TCRdb fed the PCR reads into MiXCR, producing one record per CDR3 protein. The sample yields some 830,000 distinct CDR3 sequences, approximately 15% seen once. This chain uses TRBV18 with TRBJ2-7; the D gene is possibly TRBD2 (5 bases). The sequence was obtained from a male patient aged 10-17 years who had a stem cell transplant for acute lymphoblastic leukemia, so the T cells may come from the graft donor. This specimen was PBMCs, mostly from graft donor cells, taken 360 days after TCRalphabeta/CD19-depleted stem cell transplant. CDR3 DNA: TGTGCCAGCTCACCATTGCGGAGGGAGCAGTACTTC. Translation: CASSPLRREQYF.